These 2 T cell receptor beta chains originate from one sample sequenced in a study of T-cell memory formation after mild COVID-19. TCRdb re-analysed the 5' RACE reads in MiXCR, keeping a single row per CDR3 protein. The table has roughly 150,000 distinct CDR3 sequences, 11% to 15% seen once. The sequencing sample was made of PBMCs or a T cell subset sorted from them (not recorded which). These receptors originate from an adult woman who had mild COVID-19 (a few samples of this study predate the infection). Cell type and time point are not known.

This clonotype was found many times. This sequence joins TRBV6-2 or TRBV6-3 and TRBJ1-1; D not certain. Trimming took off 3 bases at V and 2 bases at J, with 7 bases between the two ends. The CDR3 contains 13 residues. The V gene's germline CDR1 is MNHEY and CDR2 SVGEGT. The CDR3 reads CASSYEGNTEAFF. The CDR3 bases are TGTGCCAGCAGTTATGAGGGTAACACTGAAGCTTTCTTT.

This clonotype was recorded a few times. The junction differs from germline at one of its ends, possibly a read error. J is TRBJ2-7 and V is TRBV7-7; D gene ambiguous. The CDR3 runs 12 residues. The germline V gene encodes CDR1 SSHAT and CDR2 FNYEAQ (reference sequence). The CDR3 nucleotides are TGTGCTAGCAGCCCCCCGCTAGGCGAGCAGTACTTC. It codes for CASSPPLGEQYF.